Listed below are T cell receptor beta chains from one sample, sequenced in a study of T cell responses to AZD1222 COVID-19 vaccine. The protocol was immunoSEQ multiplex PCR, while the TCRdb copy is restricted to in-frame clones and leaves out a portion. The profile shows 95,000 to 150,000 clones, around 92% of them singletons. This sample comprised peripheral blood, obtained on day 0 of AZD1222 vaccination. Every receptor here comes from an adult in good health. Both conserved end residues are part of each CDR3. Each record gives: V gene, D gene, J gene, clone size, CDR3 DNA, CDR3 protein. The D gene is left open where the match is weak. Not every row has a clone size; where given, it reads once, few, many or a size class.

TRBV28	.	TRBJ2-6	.	TGTGCCAGCAGTTCTACCACAAATCAAGGGGCCAACGTCCTGACTTTC	CASSSTTNQGANVLTF
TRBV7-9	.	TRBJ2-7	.	TGTGCCAGCAGCTTAGGGTGGAGCTCCTACGAGCAGTACTTC	CASSLGWSSYEQYF
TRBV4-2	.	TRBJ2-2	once	TGTGCCAGCAGCCAAGATGGTACGGGAGATAACACCGGGGAGCTGTTTTTT	CASSQDGTGDNTGELFF
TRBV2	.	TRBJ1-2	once	TGTGCCAGCAGTCCCGACAGGAATTATGGCTACACCTTC	CASSPDRNYGYTF
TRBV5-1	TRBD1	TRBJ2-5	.	TGCGCCAGCAGCCTCCCGGCTCTAACAGGGGGCCGGGGAGAGACCCAGTACTTC	CASSLPALTGGRGETQYF
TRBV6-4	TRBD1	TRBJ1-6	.	TGTGCCAGCAGTGCTGGACAGGGGAATTCACCCCTCCACTTT	CASSAGQGNSPLHF
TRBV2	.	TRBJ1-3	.	TGTGCCAGCAGTGAAGGCCTGGGCGGAAACACCATATATTTT	CASSEGLGGNTIYF
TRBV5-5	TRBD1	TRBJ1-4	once	TGTGCCAGCAGCAAGGACAGGGTGTACGAAAAACTGTTTTTT	CASSKDRVYEKLFF
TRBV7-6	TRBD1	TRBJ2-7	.	TGTGCCAGCAGCCGTCCGGGGACAGGGATCTACGAGCAGTACTTC	CASSRPGTGIYEQYF
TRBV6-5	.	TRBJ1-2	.	TGTGCCAGCAGTTACGGAGCCGAGAACTATGGCTACACCTTC	CASSYGAENYGYTF
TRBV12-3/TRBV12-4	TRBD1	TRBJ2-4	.	TGTGCCAGCTGTAACTCACAGGGGAACATTCAGTACTTC	CASCNSQGNIQYF
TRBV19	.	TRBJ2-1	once	TGTGCCAGTAGTATAGAGTTAGTCTATGAGCAGTTCTTC	CASSIELVYEQFF
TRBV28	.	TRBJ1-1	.	TGTGCCAGCAGTTTGATGGGGACTGAAGCTTTCTTT	CASSLMGTEAFF
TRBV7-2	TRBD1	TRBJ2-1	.	TGTGCCAGCAGCCCGGGACAGGGGATCTACAATGAGCAGTTCTTC	CASSPGQGIYNEQFF
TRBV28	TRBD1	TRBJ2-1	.	TGTGCCAGCAGTCCAACCGGGACAGGGTTTGGTCATGAGCAGTTCTTC	CASSPTGTGFGHEQFF
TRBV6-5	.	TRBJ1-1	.	TGTGCCAGCATAAACCCAGCCCGTGAAGCTTTCTTT	CASINPAREAFF
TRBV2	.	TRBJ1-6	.	TGTGCCAGCAGTGGGAATCAGTTGCCACCCCTCCACTTT	CASSGNQLPPLHF
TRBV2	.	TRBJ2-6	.	TGTGCCAGCAGTGAGGGGAGCGTTTCTGGGGCCAACGTCCTGACTTTC	CASSEGSVSGANVLTF
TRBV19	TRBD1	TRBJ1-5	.	TGTGCCAGTAGCGGGACAGCATACAATCAGCCCCAGCATTTT	CASSGTAYNQPQHF
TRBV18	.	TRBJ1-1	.	TGTGCCAGCTCACCAATGGAGGAGATGAAAGCTTTCTTT	CASSPMEEMKAFF
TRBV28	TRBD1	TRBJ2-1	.	TGTGCCAGCAGTGAAGACGGGACAGGTAATTTCAATGAGCAGTTCTTC	CASSEDGTGNFNEQFF
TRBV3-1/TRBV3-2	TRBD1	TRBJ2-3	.	TGTGCCAGCAGCCAAGAACGGAGTAACACAGGGGCAGATACGCAGTATTTT	CASSQERSNTGADTQYF
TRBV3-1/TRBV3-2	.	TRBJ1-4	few	TGTGCCAGCAGCCAAGACTGGAGCAATGAAAAACTGTTTTTT	CASSQDWSNEKLFF
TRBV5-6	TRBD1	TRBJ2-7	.	TGTGCCAGCAGCTTGTTTCGCAGGGGGCTCTACGAGCAGTACTTC	CASSLFRRGLYEQYF
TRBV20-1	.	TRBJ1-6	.	TGCAGTGCGAGTGGGGGGTCTCTCCATTCACCCCTCCACTTT	CSASGGSLHSPLHF
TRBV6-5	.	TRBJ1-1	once	TGTGCCAGCATCCCCCGGGGGGACGCTGAAGCTTTCTTT	CASIPRGDAEAFF
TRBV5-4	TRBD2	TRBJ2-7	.	TGTGCCAGCAGCTTGGGTAGCGGGATAAGCTCCTACGAGCAGTACTTC	CASSLGSGISSYEQYF
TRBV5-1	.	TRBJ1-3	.	TGCGCCAGCAGCCCGAAGGGCACAAACTCTGGAAACACCATATATTTT	CASSPKGTNSGNTIYF
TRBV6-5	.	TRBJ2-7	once	TGTGCCAGCAGTCAACAGGGATGGGACGAGCAGTACTTC	CASSQQGWDEQYF
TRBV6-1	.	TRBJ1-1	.	TGTGCCAGCAGCGAAGCGCGCCATCTGGGGACTTTCTTT	CASSEARHLGTFF
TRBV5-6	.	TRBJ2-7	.	TGTGCCAGCAGCTTCAGTTCCTACGAGCAGTACTTC	CASSFSSYEQYF
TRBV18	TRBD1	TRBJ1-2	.	TGTGCCAGCTCCCCCGGCGCAGGGGGCCACTATGGCTACACCTTC	CASSPGAGGHYGYTF
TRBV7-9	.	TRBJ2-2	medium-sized	TGTGCCAGCAGCCCATCTCAGACAGGCGAATATACCGGGGAGCTGTTTTTT	CASSPSQTGEYTGELFF
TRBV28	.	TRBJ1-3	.	TGTGCCAGCAGTACAGGGTTCTCTGGAAACACCATATATTTT	CASSTGFSGNTIYF
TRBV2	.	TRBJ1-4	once	TGTGCCAGCAGTGATTGGGAAAAACTGTTTTTT	CASSDWEKLFF
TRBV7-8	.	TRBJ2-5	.	TGTGCCAGCAGCTTAGCGTTGCCCCAAGAGACCCAGTACTTC	CASSLALPQETQYF
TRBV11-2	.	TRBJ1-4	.	TGTGCCAGCAGCTTCGGTCAGGGGATCGGCACTAATGAAAAACTGTTTTTT	CASSFGQGIGTNEKLFF
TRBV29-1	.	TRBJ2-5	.	TGCAGCGTTGGGCCAGGACAAGAGACCCAGTACTTC	CSVGPGQETQYF
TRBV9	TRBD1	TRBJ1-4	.	TGTGCCAGCAGCGTAGACAGGGGGCGCAATGAAAAACTGTTTTTT	CASSVDRGRNEKLFF
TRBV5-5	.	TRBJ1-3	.	TGTGCCAGCAGCTTCGTGGGGCGGGGAAGTGGAAACACCATATATTTT	CASSFVGRGSGNTIYF
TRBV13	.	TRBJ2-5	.	TGTGCCAGCAGCTTAGACAGGGAAGAGACCCAGTACTTC	CASSLDREETQYF
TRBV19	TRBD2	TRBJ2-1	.	TGTGCCAGTAGTCGGGGACTAGCGGGAGGGATATACAATGAGCAGTTCTTC	CASSRGLAGGIYNEQFF
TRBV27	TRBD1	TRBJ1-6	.	TGTGCCAGCAGTGATAGGACAGGGCTCTCTAATTCACCCCTCCACTTT	CASSDRTGLSNSPLHF
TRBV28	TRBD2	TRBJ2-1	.	TGTGCCAGCAGGGGACTAGTAAACCATGAGCAGTTCTTC	CASRGLVNHEQFF
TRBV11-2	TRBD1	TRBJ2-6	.	TGTGCCAGCAGCGTGGGGACAGGGGTCGGGGCCAACGTCCTGACTTTC	CASSVGTGVGANVLTF
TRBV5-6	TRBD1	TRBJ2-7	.	TGTGCCAGCAGCTTACAGGGGGTCTCCTACGAGCAGTACTTC	CASSLQGVSYEQYF